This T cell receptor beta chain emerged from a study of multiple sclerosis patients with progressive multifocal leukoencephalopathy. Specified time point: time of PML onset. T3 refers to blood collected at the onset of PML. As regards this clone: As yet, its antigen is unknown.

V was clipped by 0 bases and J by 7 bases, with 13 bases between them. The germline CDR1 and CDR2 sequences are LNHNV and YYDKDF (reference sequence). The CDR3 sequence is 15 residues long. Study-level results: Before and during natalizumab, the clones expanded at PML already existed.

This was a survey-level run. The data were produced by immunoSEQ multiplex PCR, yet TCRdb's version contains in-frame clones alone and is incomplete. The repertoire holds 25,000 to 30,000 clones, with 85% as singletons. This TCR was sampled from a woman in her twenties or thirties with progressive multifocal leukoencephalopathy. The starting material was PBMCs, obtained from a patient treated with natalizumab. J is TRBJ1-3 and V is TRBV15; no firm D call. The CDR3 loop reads CATSRDKESGNTIYF. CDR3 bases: TGTGCCACCAGCAGAGATAAGGAGAGTGGCAACACCATATATTTT.